Given below is one T cell receptor (beta chain) in context. This table comes from immunoSEQ multiplex PCR, and its TCRdb copy is limited to in-frame clones, with some not included. The table lists roughly 260,000 clones, 82% of them singletons, with roughly 3.1% in the top ten. The V gene's germline CDR1 is SGHVS and CDR2 FNYEAQ. Trimming cost V 4 bases and J 2 bases, with 9 bases left between them. The CDR3 is 14 amino acids. The data were taken from a study of blood T cell repertoires in COVID-19. The sample consisted of peripheral blood. The receptor was isolated from a woman aged 18-29 years with acute or convalescent COVID-19. This chain uses TRBV7-6 with TRBJ2-1; D is unclear. CDR3 coding DNA: TGTGCCAGCAGCTCCTCACTAACCTACAATGAGCAGTTCTTC. Translating gives CASSSSLTYNEQFF.